The present T cell receptor beta chain was sequenced within a study of human T cells and chemical hapten exposure. Study-level information: The study lasted approximately 25 weeks, and patients were dosed weekly with diphenylcyclopropenone on the scalp throughout. Alopecia areata, totalis or universalis was found in mostly female patients. Study-level points and caveats: There was alopecia in the donors, so their immune response may differ from that of healthy people.

TCRdb reprocessed the RACE reads via MiXCR and lists one record per CDR3 protein. The sample records around 350,000 distinct CDR3 sequences, approximately 5% being singletons. In its sample, this clonotype was seen many times. The target antigen is unknown. The sample's time point: pre-sensitization, week 0. Treatment here: therapeutic diphenylcyclopropenone sensitization with weekly scalp DPC. Blood collection happened ahead of applying each patch test. V lost 6 bases, J lost 0 bases, and 18 bases lay in between. Germline V gene lookup returns CDR1 DFQATT and CDR2 SNEGSKA (reference sequence). The CDR3 has 15 residues.

Sequencing used whole blood, obtained in connection with sensitization to the hapten diphenylcyclopropenone (DPC). This TCR was sampled from a woman between 18 and 29 years old with alopecia areata. Some clones in this sample may be carry-over from other donors' samples. This chain joins TRBV20-1 and TRBJ2-7; a possible D gene is TRBD2 (6 bases). The chain's CDR3 is CSARDVSGDSYEQYF. The CDR3 bases are TGCAGTGCCAGGGACGTGTCGGGGGACTCCTACGAGCAGTACTTC.